This T cell receptor beta chain was retrieved from a study of T cell changes during pregnancy in multiple sclerosis. With 6 bases clipped from V and 6 bases from J, the junction kept 10 bases outside the gene matches. Germline V gene lookup returns CDR1 SGDLS and CDR2 YYNGEE. The CDR3 has 17 residues. The protocol was immunoSEQ multiplex PCR, while the TCRdb copy is restricted to in-frame clones and leaves out a portion. The table shows about 34,000 clones, with approximately 90% occurring only once. The V and J genes are TRBV9 and TRBJ2-2; 14 positions agree with TRBD2. The sequence was collected from a female donor in good health, enrolled as a control in a pregnancy study. This material consisted of peripheral blood, taken in the second trimester of pregnancy. CDR3 region: CASTGTSGRVYPGELFF. In DNA form, the CDR3 reads TGTGCCAGCACCGGGACTAGCGGGAGAGTTTACCCCGGGGAGCTGTTTTTT.